The present T cell receptor (beta chain) was sequenced within a study of beta chain features in type 1 diabetes. All of the isolated RNA was reverse transcribed, so expressed TCRB transcripts were sequenced. The method was immunoSEQ multiplex PCR; TCRdb's version includes in-frame clones alone and lacks a portion of them. This sample yields about 150,000 clones, of which 10% are seen a single time; 0.45% to 0.5% belongs to the top ten. On this clone: Its antigen is still unknown.

The CDR3 runs 13 residues. Germline loops: CDR1 LNHDA, CDR2 SQIVND (reference sequence). Trimming stripped 8 bases from V and 3 bases from J, with 13 bases between. Study-wide results and limits: A pattern of fewer insertions and more deletions at VDJ junctions was seen in type 1 diabetes patients. Moderate but significant shortening of TCRB CDR3s was recorded in all four CD4+ subsets from Type 1 diabetes patients. Naive, central memory and Treg TCRB repertoires seemed to resemble each other more closely in patients than they did in healthy donors.

The source is a man under 40 with type 1 diabetes. The V call is TRBV19, the J call TRBJ2-5; D is perhaps TRBD1 (5 bases). Sequencing used central memory CD4+ T cells from blood. CDR3 sequence: CASAKQDKETQYF. CDR3 sequence (DNA): TGTGCCAGTGCCAAACAGGACAAAGAGACCCAGTACTTC.